This T cell receptor (beta chain) appears in the sequencing data of a study of identical twins. Unique molecular identifiers were present on cDNA, and template switching added a universal primer site. TCRdb independently ran MiXCR on the 5' RACE reads; one entry per CDR3 protein. The data hold about 890,000 distinct CDR3 sequences, with approximately 13% observed a single time. The germline V gene has CDR1 SQVTM and CDR2 ANQGSEA. After removal of 6 bases from V and 9 bases from J, the junction contained 12 bases not matched to a gene. There are 13 residues in the CDR3. Study-wide results and limits: An excess of low generation probability was shown by twin-shared out-of-frame alpha sequences. Model-predicted out-of-frame TCR alpha sharing fell below observed values in monozygotic twins.

In this sample, this clonotype turned up a few times. Antigen specificity is unknown. These sequences were also reported in another study, on yellow fever vaccine responses in identical twins. From that second work: Twins' vaccine T cell responses were reported to seem partly convergent and partly personalized.

The V and J genes are TRBV29-1 and TRBJ2-7; 9 nucleotides agree with TRBD2. The sample taken for sequencing was PBMCs. The clonotype was recovered from a woman younger than 35 in good health. Here the CDR3 DNA reads TGCAGCGTCGGGACTAGCTATTCTGTGTGGCAGTACGTC. Translating it yields CSVGTSYSVWQYV.